The 3 T cell receptor beta chains reported below all come from one sample, sequenced in a study of CD8 T cells in ankylosing spondylitis. From the 5' RACE reads, TCRdb called clonotypes with MiXCR, one entry per CDR3 protein. The sample records around 320,000 distinct CDR3 sequences, roughly 20% being singletons. Sequencing was carried out using blood, either unsorted or a sorted T cell fraction (not recorded which). Receptors originate from a female donor with ankylosing spondylitis or in good health (not recorded which).

As regards this clonotype: An end of the junction differs from the germline gene, which may be a read error. The rearrangement uses TRBV7-7 and TRBJ2-7; D uncertain. Germline V gene sequence: CDR1 SSHAT, CDR2 FNYEAQ (reference sequence). This CDR3 is 13 amino acids long. This CDR3 reads CASSLALDYEQYF. The CDR3 nucleotides read TGTGCTAGCAGCTTAGCCCTCGACTACGAGCAGTACTTC.

At least ten counts were recorded for this clonotype. The gene calls are TRBV6-5 and TRBJ1-4; weak D call: TRBD1 (6 bases). Germline CDR1 and CDR2: MNHEY and SVGAGI. The CDR3 runs 14 residues. Trimming left V 6 bases short and J 7 bases short, with 15 bases between. The CDR3 here is CASRYLQGSEKLFF. The CDR3 DNA sequence: TGTGCCAGCAGATACCTTCAGGGGAGTGAAAAACTGTTTTTT.

This clonotype was detected only a few times. V usage is TRBV10-3 and J usage is TRBJ1-1, with 8 bases identical to TRBD1. Germline CDR1 and CDR2: ENHRY and SYGVKD. With 10 bases clipped from V and 5 bases from J, the junction kept 12 bases outside the gene matches. The CDR3 has 14 amino acids. In nucleotides, the CDR3 is TGTGCCACCGCAGACAGACAGGGGCGGACTGAAGCTTTCTTT. This codes for CATADRQGRTEAFF.